The 20 T cell receptor beta chains given below trace back to one sample, sequenced in a study of OX40 agonist ivuxolimab in advanced cancers. TCRdb's copy holds only in-frame clones and misses some; the assay was immunoSEQ multiplex PCR. The sample contains some 60,000 clones, about 90% of which appear only once. Sample: CD4+ or CD8+ T cells sorted from blood, taken in a trial of the OX40 agonist ivuxolimab. Source of these receptors: an adult with an advanced solid tumor such as melanoma, head and neck, liver or kidney cancer.

The chain has TRBV5-1 and TRBJ2-5, with TRBD2 identical over 9 bases. The V segment lost 4 bases and the J segment 2 bases; nucleotides outside the gene matches: 6. Per germline, CDR1 SGHRS and CDR2 YFSETQ. The CDR3 runs 15 residues. The CDR3 sequence: CASSSSGGTQETQYF. The CDR3 bases are TGCGCCAGCAGCAGTAGCGGGGGCACACAAGAGACCCAGTACTTC.

The V call is TRBV7-9, the J call TRBJ2-5; D perhaps matches TRBD1 (5 bases). CDR3 length equals 13 residues. CDR1 is SEHNR, CDR2 FQNEAQ, per germline (reference sequence). V lost 6 bases and J 1 base, leaving 9 bases between the germline ends. The CDR3 nucleotides are TGTGCCAGCAGACACGACAGCCAAGAGACCCAGTACTTC. It translates to CASRHDSQETQYF.

This clone appeared a single time. This chain connects TRBV7-2 to TRBJ1-1; weak D call: TRBD1 (6 bases). The V gene's germline CDR1 is SGHTA and CDR2 FQGNSA. V was trimmed by 3 bases and J by 5 bases, leaving 16 bases between them. This CDR3 is built from 15 residues. The CDR3 coding sequence is TGTGCCAGCAGCTTGCGGGCAGGGGTTGCAACTGAAGCTTTCTTT. This encodes CASSLRAGVATEAFF.

The rearrangement joins TRBV7-2 to TRBJ1-5; D ambiguous. CDR1 and CDR2 (germline): SGHTA, FQGNSA. V lost 1 base, J lost 4 bases, and 5 bases lay in between. The CDR3 consists of 13 residues. The CDR3 here is CASSLERNQPQHF. DNA of the CDR3: TGTGCCAGCAGCTTAGAAAGGAATCAGCCCCAGCATTTT.

The chain joins TRBV6-5 to TRBJ1-1, with D tentatively TRBD1 (5 bases). V gave up 2 bases and J gave up 1 base, with 8 bases separating them. CDR1 and CDR2 from the germline V gene are MNHEY and SVGAGI. The CDR3 is made up of 14 amino acids. CDR3: CASSYGTRNTEAFF. The DNA for the CDR3 is TGTGCCAGCAGTTACGGGACGCGGAACACTGAAGCTTTCTTT.

This chain uses TRBV14 with TRBJ1-2; tentative D call: TRBD1 (5 bases). CDR1 and CDR2 (germline): SGHDN, FVKESK. The CDR3 is 13 residues long. Trimming shortened V by 1 base and J by 11 bases, and 14 bases separated the two germline ends. CDR3 residues: CASSQALYGGYTF. CDR3 nucleotide sequence: TGTGCCAGCAGCCAAGCCCTTTATGGGGGATACACCTTC.

CDR3 sequence: CASSLGAPSTDTQYF. The CDR3 DNA sequence: TGCGCCAGCAGCTTGGGTGCTCCTAGCACAGATACGCAGTATTTT. The rearrangement uses TRBV5-1 and TRBJ2-3; D gene ambiguous. Germline V gene data show CDR1 as SGHRS and CDR2 as YFSETQ. V dropped 0 bases and J dropped 0 bases, with 8 bases sitting between them. The CDR3 has 15 amino acids.

This clone was counted only a few times. The chain recombines TRBV7-2 with TRBJ2-3; 10 bases agree with TRBD2. Trimming took 4 bases from V and 5 from J; bases not matched to a gene: 6. The CDR3 extends over 15 amino acids. Germline loops: CDR1 SGHTA, CDR2 FQGNSA. The CDR3 sequence: CASSSWTSGGDTQYF. The DNA of the CDR3 is TGTGCCAGCAGCTCCTGGACTAGCGGAGGAGATACGCAGTATTTT.

The rearrangement uses TRBV5-1 and TRBJ2-3; D is unclear. This CDR3 is 14 amino acids long. CDR1 SGHRS and CDR2 YFSETQ come from the germline V gene. Trimming left V 6 bases short and J 2 bases short, with 13 bases between. The CDR3 sequence is CASTPDGSTDTQYF. CDR3 nucleotide sequence: TGCGCCAGCACCCCAGACGGATCCACAGATACGCAGTATTTT.

This clone was observed a handful of times. This chain joins TRBV7-2 and TRBJ1-5; D unclear. CDR1 and CDR2 from the germline V gene are SGHTA and FQGNSA. Deletions cut 1 base from V and 4 bases from J, with 11 bases between. This CDR3 is built from 15 residues. In DNA form, the CDR3 reads TGTGCCAGCAGCTTAGGCACGATTGCTAATCAGCCCCAGCATTTT. This encodes CASSLGTIANQPQHF.

CDR3 amino acids: CASSPRTGGTDTQYF. The CDR3 DNA reads TGTGCCAGCAGCCCCAGGACAGGGGGCACAGATACGCAGTATTTT. The chain links TRBV7-9 to TRBJ2-3; TRBD1 aligns across 9 bases. Germline loops: CDR1 SEHNR, CDR2 FQNEAQ (reference sequence). V shed 5 bases, J shed 1 base, and the junction held 4 bases outside the gene matches. The CDR3 has 15 residues. The full variable domain, rest sourced from reference TRBV7-9 and TRBJ2-3, is DTGVSQNPRHKITKRGQNVTFRCDPISEHNRLYWYRQTLGQGPEFLTYFQNEAQLEKSRLLSDRFSAERPKGSFSTLEIQRTEQGDSAMYLCASSPRTGGTDTQYFGPGTRLTVL.

This clone occurred a few times. The chain uses TRBV7-9 and TRBJ1-2, with a tentative D call TRBD1 (5 bases). Germline lookup yields CDR1 SEHNR and CDR2 FQNEAQ (reference sequence). CDR3 size: 15 residues. Trimming removed 3 bases at V and 3 bases at J, with 14 bases between. The chain's CDR3 is CASSFGSLGDYGYTF. CDR3 bases: TGTGCCAGCAGCTTTGGAAGCTTGGGGGACTATGGCTACACCTTC.

This chain links TRBV7-8 with TRBJ2-7; TRBD2 is a possible D gene (6 bases). Germline V gives CDR1 SGHVS, CDR2 FQNEAQ. The CDR3 is 11 amino acids. V was clipped by 6 bases and J by 7 bases, with 10 bases between them. CDR3 nucleotide sequence: TGTGCCAGCAGTAGACTAGATGAGCAGTACTTC. It codes for CASSRLDEQYF.

The V call is TRBV7-3, the J call TRBJ2-1; TRBD2 aligns across 10 bases. The CDR3 spans 15 residues. In germline, CDR1 is SGHTA, CDR2 FQGTGA. The ends lost 2 bases at V and 4 bases at J; junction bases unmatched: 2. The CDR3 region has the DNA TGTGCCAGCAGCTTACTAGCGGGAGAGTACAATGAGCAGTTCTTC. It codes for CASSLLAGEYNEQFF.

This chain uses TRBV29-1 with TRBJ1-2; D is unclear. Germline V lookup: CDR1 SQVTM, CDR2 ANQGSEA. The CDR3 is 12 residues long. Between the trimmed V and J ends, which lost 4 bases and 2 bases, there was a span of 8 bases. CDR3 coding DNA: TGCAGCGTTGGAAGAGAGAACTATGGCTACACCTTC. Its protein is CSVGRENYGYTF.

The chain combines TRBV7-2 with TRBJ1-5, with D possibly being TRBD1 (6 bases). Germline CDR1 is SGHTA and CDR2 is FQGNSA. CDR3 length: 16 residues. Trimming shortened V by 4 bases and J by 1 base, and 14 bases separated the two germline ends. The CDR3 DNA reads TGTGCCAGCAGCTCACAGGGCCCGGGGAGCAATCAGCCCCAGCATTTT. As protein: CASSSQGPGSNQPQHF.

V usage is TRBV19 and J usage is TRBJ2-1; D unclear. This CDR3 spans 16 amino acids. Germline lookup yields CDR1 LNHDA and CDR2 SQIVND (reference sequence). V lost 3 bases and J lost 4, with 16 bases in between. CDR3 bases: TGTGCCAGTAGTATGATTGGATCACCCTTATACAATGAGCAGTTCTTC. This translates into CASSMIGSPLYNEQFF.

V is TRBV6-6 and J is TRBJ2-3; 13 nucleotides align to TRBD2. With V trimmed by 7 bases and J by 6 bases, 7 bases remained unmatched. Germline CDR1 MNHNY, CDR2 SVGAGI (reference sequence). The CDR3 loop spans 15 amino acids. The CDR3 region is CASIRLAGGWDTQYF. The CDR3 bases are TGTGCCAGCATCCGACTAGCGGGAGGTTGGGATACGCAGTATTTT.

The rearrangement uses TRBV30 and TRBJ2-3; the match to TRBD2 covers 9 bases. The V and J ends lost 3 bases and 3 bases, in that order; junction bases with no gene match: 22. Germline V gene sequence: CDR1 GTSNPN, CDR2 SVGIG (reference sequence). The CDR3 length is 20 residues. The CDR3 DNA reads TGTGCCTGGAGCAAGGACCGAGTTATTGCGTCTAGCGGGAAAACAGATACGCAGTATTTT. The encoded protein is CAWSKDRVIASSGKTDTQYF.

The chain is built from TRBV5-6 and TRBJ2-1; 8 nucleotides align to TRBD1. Germline V gene lookup returns CDR1 SGHDT and CDR2 YYEEEE. The V gene end was trimmed by 1 base and the J gene end by 2 bases; junction bases not matched to a gene: 5. The CDR3 runs to 16 residues. The CDR3 DNA reads TGTGCCAGCAGCTTGTCGGGACAGGAGCCCTACAATGAGCAGTTCTTC. This encodes CASSLSGQEPYNEQFF.